What follows are 27 T cell receptor beta chains derived from one specimen sequenced in a study of blood T cells in healthy people across ages. A second PCR, run for roughly 7 to 11 cycles, used a sample-barcoded 5' primer plus a J-beta primer mix. TCRdb re-analysed the 5' RACE reads in MiXCR, keeping a single row per CDR3 protein. The sample shows fewer than 2 million distinct CDR3 sequences, about two fifths of them seen only once. The specimen was blood. Receptors originate from a human donor in good health.

The V call is TRBV5-1, the J call TRBJ1-1; 7 positions match TRBD1. J gave up 1 base and V 7 bases, and 10 bases lay outside the gene matches. This CDR3 has 15 residues. Per the germline V gene, CDR1 is SGHRS and CDR2 is YFSETQ. The CDR3 coding sequence is TGCGCCAGCCACCTTGAGGGGGCCGAGAACACTGAAGCTTTCTTT. Amino acid sequence: CASHLEGAENTEAFF.

This clonotype was observed at least ten times. The rearrangement links TRBV29-1 to TRBJ2-5, with unresolved D. CDR3 size: 11 residues. Trimming pared 5 bases from V and 1 base from J, leaving 5 bases between. Germline lookup yields CDR1 SQVTM and CDR2 ANQGSEA. The CDR3, as DNA: TGCAGCGTTCCTATCCAAGAGACCCAGTACTTC. This encodes CSVPIQETQYF.

This clonotype occurred many times. The CDR3 region has the DNA TGCAGCGTCGACTCCGGGACAGAATACGAGCAGTACTTC. It yields the protein CSVDSGTEYEQYF. This chain joins TRBV29-1 and TRBJ2-7; 7 bases are a match to TRBD1. The germline V gene encodes CDR1 SQVTM and CDR2 ANQGSEA. With 6 bases clipped from V and 4 bases from J, the junction kept 9 bases outside the gene matches. This CDR3 contains 13 residues.

V gene TRBV7-3 combines with J gene TRBJ1-6; a possible D gene is TRBD1 (5 bases). Per germline, CDR1 SGHTA and CDR2 FQGTGA. The CDR3 has 15 amino acids. The V end was cut by 7 bases, the J end by 4 bases, with 14 bases between. The CDR3: CASKRDYLYNSPLHF. As DNA, the CDR3 is TGTGCCAGCAAAAGGGACTATCTGTATAATTCACCCCTCCACTTT.

This clonotype occurred a few times. The chain links TRBV4-1 to TRBJ2-1; unclear D gene. CDR1 and CDR2 (germline): MGHRA, YSYEKL. The CDR3 spans 13 residues. The V end was cut by 1 base, the J end by 10 bases, with 11 bases between. This CDR3 reads CASSQVGSKEQFF. CDR3 bases: TGCGCCAGCAGCCAAGTCGGGTCTAAAGAGCAGTTCTTC.

V gene TRBV12-3 or TRBV12-4 combines with J gene TRBJ2-1; either TRBD1 or TRBD2 may fit D (5 bases each). The CDR3 totals 15 residues. Trimming took off 2 bases at V and 6 bases at J, with 14 bases between the two ends. The CDR3 loop is CASSLLRGLTNEQFF. The CDR3 bases are TGTGCCAGCAGTTTACTGAGGGGCTTAACCAATGAGCAGTTCTTC.

This clonotype was seen a few times. The chain couples TRBV10-3 to TRBJ1-1; D remains unclear. Germline V gene sequence: CDR1 ENHRY, CDR2 SYGVKD. V shed 8 bases and J shed 1 base, with 11 bases lying between them. The CDR3 has 13 amino acids. The CDR3 is CAIAVQPNTEAFF. The CDR3 nucleotides are TGTGCCATCGCGGTACAGCCGAACACTGAAGCTTTCTTT.

The CDR3 region is CSAKGVQETQYF. DNA for the CDR3: TGCAGTGCTAAGGGAGTCCAAGAGACCCAGTACTTC. V is TRBV20-1 and J is TRBJ2-5; D may be TRBD2 (5 bases). Per the germline V gene, CDR1 is DFQATT and CDR2 is SNEGSKA (reference sequence). There are 12 residues in the CDR3. Trimming took 4 bases from V and 1 from J, leaving 7 bases between them.

This clonotype was found once. The chain couples TRBV9 to TRBJ2-5; unclear D gene. The CDR3 has 15 residues. V was pared by 2 bases and J by 11 bases, with 22 bases between. Per the germline V gene, CDR1 is SGDLS and CDR2 is YYNGEE. This CDR3 reads CASSVQLIEIGEQYF. CDR3 in DNA: TGTGCCAGCAGCGTCCAATTAATAGAGATCGGTGAGCAGTACTTC.

This clonotype was counted between two and nine times. The V call is TRBV29-1, the J call TRBJ2-5; D gene unclear. The CDR3 totals 11 residues. V was shortened by 5 bases and J by 3 bases, with 7 bases between the two germline ends. Looked up from germline, CDR1 is SQVTM and CDR2 is ANQGSEA. The CDR3 is CSVISEETQYF. CDR3 nucleotides: TGCAGCGTTATTTCCGAAGAGACCCAGTACTTC.

This clonotype was picked up many times. The chain has TRBV7-2 and TRBJ2-7; 7 bases map to TRBD1. The CDR3 length is 14 residues. V lost 5 bases and J lost 0; bases outside the gene matches: 4. CDR1 is SGHTA and CDR2 is FQGNSA in the germline V gene. The CDR3 DNA reads TGTGCCAGCAGCCGCGGACAGGCCTCCTACGAGCAGTACTTC. Translating gives CASSRGQASYEQYF.

This clonotype was detected a few times. The chain has TRBV20-1 and TRBJ1-2, with a possible D match to TRBD1 (6 bases). The CDR3 runs to 14 residues. Per the germline V gene, CDR1 is DFQATT and CDR2 is SNEGSKA (reference sequence). V lost 0 bases to trimming and J lost 0 bases, with 8 bases between them. The DNA for the CDR3 is TGCAGTGCTAGAGATGGGGGCTCTAACTATGGCTACACCTTC. It is translated as CSARDGGSNYGYTF.

This rearrangement joins TRBV20-1 to TRBJ2-1; D is unclear. Germline V gene data show CDR1 as DFQATT and CDR2 as SNEGSKA (reference sequence). Deletions cut 4 bases from V and 1 base from J, with 14 bases between. The CDR3 has 15 amino acids. DNA of the CDR3: TGCAGTGCTACCGGCCCTGGCGATTCCTACAATGAGCAGTTCTTC. Encoded protein: CSATGPGDSYNEQFF.

This clonotype has just a few counts. The rearrangement links TRBV10-3 to TRBJ2-5; D is unresolved. Germline V lookup: CDR1 ENHRY, CDR2 SYGVKD. CDR3 size: 15 residues. The V end was cut by 0 bases, the J end by 3 bases, with 11 bases between. The CDR3 reads CAISESQTVEETQYF. The CDR3 DNA reads as TGTGCCATCAGTGAGTCACAAACAGTAGAAGAGACCCAGTACTTC.

V usage is TRBV29-1 and J usage is TRBJ2-2; D tentatively reads TRBD1 or TRBD2 (5 bases each). The CDR3 extends over 14 amino acids. Trimming took 5 bases from V and 1 from J, leaving 11 bases between them. Looked up from germline, CDR1 is SQVTM and CDR2 is ANQGSEA. CDR3 protein: CSVHGAMNTGELFF. CDR3 DNA: TGCAGCGTTCACGGGGCGATGAACACCGGGGAGCTGTTTTTT.

The chain couples TRBV12-3 or TRBV12-4 to TRBJ1-5; D unclear. The CDR3 loop spans 12 amino acids. The V end lost 5 bases, the J end lost 6 bases, and 8 bases lay between the germline ends. CDR3 in amino acids: CASSRNRQPQHF. In DNA form, the CDR3 reads TGTGCCAGCAGTCGAAATCGTCAGCCCCAGCATTTT.

The chain uses TRBV4-3 and TRBJ1-2, with D possibly being TRBD1 (5 bases). There are 16 residues in the CDR3. CDR1 and CDR2 from the germline V gene are LGHNA and YSLEER. V was clipped by 0 bases and J by 7 bases, with 18 bases between them. Here the CDR3 reads CASSQDAGRLIGGYTF. CDR3 coding DNA: TGCGCCAGCAGCCAAGATGCGGGGCGATTGATTGGTGGCTACACCTTC.

With respect to this clonotype: Germline is not matched at one junction end, which may reflect a read error. The chain joins TRBV4-3 to TRBJ1-2, with 9 bases fitting TRBD1. This CDR3 contains 16 residues. Germline V lookup: CDR1 LGHNA, CDR2 YSLEER. The CDR3 sequence is CANSQDAWDRVYGYTF. The CDR3 nucleotides are TGCGCCAACAGCCAAGACGCCTGGGACAGGGTCTATGGCTACACCTTC.

Details on this clonotype: One junction end does not reproduce the germline sequence, and a read error may be involved. The gene calls are TRBV9 and TRBJ2-1; D unresolved. Germline assignment: CDR1 SGDLS and CDR2 YYNGEE. This CDR3 is built from 15 residues. In DNA form, the CDR3 reads TGTGCCAGCAGCGTCGGCAGTAACTCCTTCAATGAGCAGTTCTTC. It encodes CASSVGSNSFNEQFF.

This chain uses TRBV10-2 with TRBJ2-5; D remains unclear. The CDR3 loop spans 16 amino acids. CDR1 and CDR2 (germline): WSHSY, SAAADI. V was trimmed by 3 bases and J by 4 bases, leaving 18 bases between them. CDR3: CASSDQAVTLGETQYF. CDR3 nucleotide sequence: TGCGCCAGCAGTGACCAAGCCGTGACCCTCGGAGAGACCCAGTACTTC.

The chain employs TRBV7-2 and TRBJ1-1; tentatively, D is TRBD1 (5 bases). The length of the CDR3 is 16 residues. V shed 1 base and J shed 1 base, with 13 bases lying between them. Germline CDR1 is SGHTA and CDR2 is FQGNSA. The CDR3 DNA follows: TGTGCCAGCAGCTTAGGGGGAGAGAGGGGGAACACTGAAGCTTTCTTT. Its translation: CASSLGGERGNTEAFF.

V gene TRBV7-8 combines with J gene TRBJ2-1; D unresolved. The J call may be in error: the DNA end matches TRBJ2-7 better. The germline V gene encodes CDR1 SGHVS and CDR2 FQNEAQ. This CDR3 comprises 14 residues. The CDR3 nucleotides read TGTGCCAGCAGCCCGAACGTGGGATCTGGGGAGCAGTACTTC. Translating it yields CASSPNVGSGEQYF.

The chain uses TRBV6-2 or TRBV6-3 and TRBJ2-3; 8 nucleotides line up with TRBD2. V was clipped by 2 bases and J by 0 bases; unmatched bases: 19. Germline V gives CDR1 MNHEY, CDR2 SVGEGT. The CDR3 covers 21 residues. The CDR3 DNA sequence: TGTGCCAGCAGTTACCTCCCTCTTGCGGGGGGATATCTAGTAAGCACAGATACGCAGTATTTT. Its translation is CASSYLPLAGGYLVSTDTQYF.

V gene TRBV7-9 combines with J gene TRBJ2-6; D might be TRBD2 (6 bases). V lost 1 base, J lost 0 bases, and 13 bases lay in between. CDR1 and CDR2 (germline): SEHNR, FQNEAQ (reference sequence). The CDR3 is made up of 18 amino acids. CDR3 loop: CASSLGWGLLSGANVLTF. DNA for the CDR3: TGTGCCAGCAGCTTAGGGTGGGGACTCCTCTCTGGGGCCAACGTCCTGACTTTC.

This clonotype was counted only a few times. The chain is built from TRBV3-1 and TRBJ1-1; D ambiguous. From germline, CDR1 is LGHDT and CDR2 YNNKEL (reference sequence). The V gene lost 3 bases and the J gene lost 1 base, with 9 bases spanning the gap. This CDR3 has 14 residues. The CDR3 nucleotides read TGTGCCAGCAGCCATGCCAACCGGAACACTGAAGCTTTCTTT. It encodes CASSHANRNTEAFF.

In its sample, this clonotype was seen a few times. The chain employs TRBV9 and TRBJ2-1; a weak D match, TRBD2 (6 bases). The germline V gene has CDR1 SGDLS and CDR2 YYNGEE. This CDR3 has 14 amino acids. V dropped 2 bases and J dropped 0 bases, with 6 bases sitting between them. The CDR3 is CASSVRGSYNEQFF. CDR3 DNA sequence: TGTGCCAGCAGCGTGCGGGGCTCCTACAATGAGCAGTTCTTC.

V gene TRBV12-3 or TRBV12-4 combines with J gene TRBJ2-7; 10 bases agree with TRBD1. Trimming cost V 0 bases and J 6 bases; bases outside gene matches: 8. CDR3 length: 16 amino acids. CDR3 sequence (DNA): TGTGCCAGCAGTTTAGCGTCTGGGACAGGGGCTCGCGAGCAGTACTTC. It specifies CASSLASGTGAREQYF.